The rows below give T cell receptor beta chains drawn from one sample of a study of Graves' ophthalmopathy and Graves' hyperthyroidism. TCRdb reprocessed the multiplex PCR reads with MiXCR, giving one entry per CDR3 protein. The sample records about 210,000 distinct CDR3 sequences, approximately 29% being singletons. Material for sequencing was peripheral blood. The receptors were sampled from a man aged 45-60 years with Graves' ophthalmopathy. The CDR3 runs from the conserved cysteine through the conserved F or W. The D gene is left open where the match is weak. Not all rows give a size; the values are once, few, many and, for expanded clones, a class.

CDR3 | DNA | V | D | size | length | J
CASSEAPGVNTEAFF | TGTGCCAGCAGTGAAGCCCCCGGAGTGAACACTGAAGCTTTCTTT | TRBV6-1 | NA | many | 15 | TRBJ1-1
CASWGGGEKLFF | TGTGCCAGCTGGGGGGGTGGTGAAAAACTGTTTTTT | TRBV2 | NA | NA | 12 | TRBJ1-4
CASSFVASGNYEQYF | TGTGCCAGCAGTTTCGTCGCTAGCGGGAACTACGAGCAGTACTTC | TRBV12-3/TRBV12-4 | TRBD2 | many | 15 | TRBJ2-7
CASSSRTNQPQHF | TGTGCCAGCTCATCTCGGACCAATCAGCCCCAGCATTTT | TRBV18 | NA | many | 13 | TRBJ1-5
CSVESRREGNTQYF | TGCAGCGTTGAATCTCGGCGGGAGGGTAACACTCAGTACTTC | TRBV29-1 | TRBD2 | many | 14 | TRBJ2-4
CSAPSDTWTYEQYF | TGCAGTGCCCCGTCGGACACATGGACCTACGAGCAGTACTTC | TRBV20-1 | NA | NA | 14 | TRBJ2-7
CASSLETSGKYEQYF | TGTGCCAGCAGCTTAGAGACTAGCGGGAAGTACGAGCAGTACTTC | TRBV11-2 | TRBD2 | few | 15 | TRBJ2-7
CASSVDSGTEAFF | TGTGCCAGCAGCGTAGATTCGGGGACTGAAGCTTTCTTT | TRBV9 | NA | NA | 13 | TRBJ1-1
CASINRDAVAQYF | TGTGCCAGCATCAACCGGGACGCCGTGGCCCAGTACTTC | TRBV5-6 | NA | many | 13 | TRBJ2-5
CASKGSSAGTGELFF | TGTGCCAGTAAAGGGTCTAGCGCCGGAACCGGGGAGCTGTTTTTT | TRBV19 | NA | many | 15 | TRBJ2-2
CASSESGFWSNSPLHF | TGTGCCAGCAGTGAATCCGGCTTCTGGTCCAATTCACCCCTCCACTTT | TRBV6-1 | NA | NA | 16 | TRBJ1-6
CASSAGLAGQETQYF | TGTGCCAGCAGCGCCGGACTAGCGGGGCAAGAGACCCAGTACTTC | TRBV9 | TRBD2 | many | 15 | TRBJ2-5
CASSKLQGNRNTGGLFF | TGTGCCAGCAGCAAACTACAGGGTAATAGGAACACCGGGGGGCTGTTTTTT | TRBV7-8 | NA | many | 17 | TRBJ2-2
CASSLGGLGTGIPEAFF | TGTGCCAGCAGCTTAGGGGGACTCGGGACAGGTATCCCTGAAGCTTTCTTT | TRBV11-3 | TRBD1 | many | 17 | TRBJ1-1
CSAGYGDSDQPQHF | TGCAGTGCTGGATACGGGGATTCGGATCAGCCCCAGCATTTT | TRBV20-1 | NA | many | 14 | TRBJ1-5
CASSAYSSSYNSPLHF | TGTGCCAGCAGTGCGTACTCGAGCTCCTATAATTCACCCCTCCACTTT | TRBV6-2/TRBV6-3 | NA | NA | 16 | TRBJ1-6
CASSFRVDETQYF | TGTGCCAGCAGTTTCAGGGTTGATGAGACCCAGTACTTC | TRBV12-3/TRBV12-4 | NA | NA | 13 | TRBJ2-5
CASSYRQGPTIGTEAFF | TGTGCCAGCAGTTACAGACAGGGACCTACCATAGGGACTGAAGCTTTCTTT | TRBV6-5 | TRBD1 | few | 17 | TRBJ1-1
CASSFRTDLNIQYF | TGTGCCAGCAGTTTCAGGACAGACTTGAACATTCAGTACTTC | TRBV12-3/TRBV12-4 | NA | many | 14 | TRBJ2-4
CASRADNSYEQYF | TGTGCCAGCAGAGCGGACAACTCCTACGAGCAGTACTTC | TRBV28 | NA | many | 13 | TRBJ2-7
CASRKQVGNQPQHF | TGTGCCAGCAGAAAACAAGTTGGCAATCAGCCCCAGCATTTT | TRBV6-5 | NA | many | 14 | TRBJ1-5
CASSVTREYGANVLTF | TGTGCCAGTAGTGTCACCAGGGAGTACGGGGCCAACGTCCTGACTTTC | TRBV19 | NA | once | 16 | TRBJ2-6
CASSLPSDRGNQPQHF | TGTGCCAGCAGTTTACCCTCCGACAGGGGCAATCAGCCCCAGCATTTT | TRBV28 | TRBD1 | many | 16 | TRBJ1-5
CASSPGLFSYRSDYGYTF | TGTGCCAGCAGCCCCGGACTGTTCTCCTACCGATCTGACTATGGCTACACCTTC | TRBV7-2 | NA | many | 18 | TRBJ1-2
CASSLAGIQYF | TGTGCCAGCAGTTTAGCCGGCATTCAGTACTTC | TRBV27 | NA | many | 11 | TRBJ2-4
CASSPPPGGSEAFF | TGTGCCAGCAGCCCACCCCCTGGGGGCTCTGAAGCTTTCTTT | TRBV6-2/TRBV6-3 | NA | many | 14 | TRBJ1-1